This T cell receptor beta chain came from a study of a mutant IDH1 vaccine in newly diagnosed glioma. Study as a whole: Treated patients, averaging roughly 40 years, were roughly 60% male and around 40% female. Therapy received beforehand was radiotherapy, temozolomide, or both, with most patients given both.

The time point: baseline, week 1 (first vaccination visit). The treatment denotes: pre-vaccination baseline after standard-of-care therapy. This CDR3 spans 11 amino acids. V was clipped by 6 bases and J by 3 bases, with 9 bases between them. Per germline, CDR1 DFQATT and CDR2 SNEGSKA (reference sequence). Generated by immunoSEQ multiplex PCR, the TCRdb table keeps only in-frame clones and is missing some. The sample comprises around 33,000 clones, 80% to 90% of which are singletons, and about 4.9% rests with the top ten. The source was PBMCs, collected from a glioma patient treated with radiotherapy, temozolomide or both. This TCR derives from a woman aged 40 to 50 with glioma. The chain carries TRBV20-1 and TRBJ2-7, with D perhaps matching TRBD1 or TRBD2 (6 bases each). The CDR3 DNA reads TGCAGTGCAGGGGGGCGCTACGAGCAGTACTTC. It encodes CSAGGRYEQYF.